This T cell receptor (beta chain) is from a study of T cell responses to AZD1222 COVID-19 vaccine. Study results and caveats: After the peak T cell response, and only then, were repertoires sampled.

This table comes from immunoSEQ multiplex PCR, and its TCRdb copy is limited to in-frame clones, with some not included. Among fewer than 150,000 clones listed, 86% were seen once. With respect to this clone: The antigen remains undetermined.

In germline, CDR1 is MDHEN, CDR2 SYDVKM. This CDR3 has 12 residues. Trimming took 2 bases from V and 4 from J, leaving 6 bases between them. The V gene is TRBV28, the J gene TRBJ2-7; D not resolved. The material was peripheral blood, obtained on day 0 of AZD1222 vaccination. This receptor was identified in an adult in good health. The CDR3 DNA follows: TGTGCCAGCAGTTTACTAGGATACGAGCAGTACTTC. Residues: CASSLLGYEQYF.